Listed here are 7 T cell receptor beta chains from one sample, sequenced in a study of T cells in Graves' hyperthyroidism and ophthalmopathy. The CDR3 regions of TCR beta were amplified from RNA transcripts. Initially, a first-round RT-PCR of the TCR CDR3 employed the HTBI primer set. TCRdb used MiXCR to reprocess the multiplex PCR reads, holding one entry per CDR3 protein. Among around 520,000 distinct CDR3 sequences, about an eighth were seen once, and the ten largest hold about 17%. Material: blood. Source of these receptors: a woman in her late teens or twenties with Graves' hyperthyroidism.

This clonotype was seen more than once but under ten times. The chain has TRBV4-1 and TRBJ2-3; 7 bases align to TRBD2. After removal of 0 bases from V and 5 bases from J, the junction contained 11 bases not matched to a gene. Germline V gene lookup returns CDR1 MGHRA and CDR2 YSYEKL. CDR3 length equals 17 residues. The CDR3 reads CASSQDSASGVLDTQYF. CDR3 DNA sequence: TGCGCCAGCAGCCAAGATAGCGCTAGCGGAGTTCTAGATACGCAGTATTTT.

This rearrangement joins TRBV18 to TRBJ2-7, with 10 positions matching TRBD1. The CDR3 extends over 16 amino acids. V was pared by 3 bases and J by 0 bases, with 5 bases of the junction left unmatched. Per germline, CDR1 KGHSH and CDR2 LQKENI. The CDR3 coding sequence is TGTGCCAGCTCACCCATCGGGACAGGGGTCTCCTACGAGCAGTACTTC. Encoded protein: CASSPIGTGVSYEQYF.

This clonotype showed up many times. The chain couples TRBV9 to TRBJ2-3; TRBD1 or TRBD2 may be the D gene (6 bases each). The germline gives CDR1 SGDLS, CDR2 YYNGEE. The CDR3 contains 16 residues. V lost 5 bases to trimming and J lost 5 bases, with 21 bases between them. The CDR3 region has the DNA TGTGCCAGCAGTCTCGGACCCAGGAGGGGGATAGATACGCAGTATTTT. Protein sequence: CASSLGPRRGIDTQYF.

This clonotype showed up many times. The chain joins TRBV30 to TRBJ1-6; 9 positions match TRBD1. Germline V gene lookup returns CDR1 GTSNPN and CDR2 SVGIG (reference sequence). Unmatched junction bases numbered 6, after V lost 5 bases and J lost 10 bases. This CDR3 has 13 amino acids. The DNA for the CDR3 is TGTGCCTGGGCCGGGACAGGGTCCTCACCCCTCCACTTT. Translated: CAWAGTGSSPLHF.

The chain recombines TRBV19 with TRBJ1-2, with 9 bases that match TRBD1. From germline, CDR1 is LNHDA and CDR2 SQIVND (reference sequence). This CDR3 has 14 amino acids. The V gene end was trimmed by 5 bases and the J gene end by 6 bases; junction bases not matched to a gene: 7. The CDR3 DNA reads as TGTGCCAGTAGTCCGAGGACAGGGGTTAATGGCTACACCTTC. It specifies CASSPRTGVNGYTF.

This clonotype was observed at least ten times. The J gene is TRBJ1-1, the V gene TRBV20-1, with 8 bases identical to TRBD1. Germline assignment: CDR1 DFQATT and CDR2 SNEGSKA (reference sequence). The CDR3 is 15 residues long. V trimming: 2 bases; J trimming: 6 bases; junction bases outside the gene matches: 11. In DNA, the CDR3 is TGCAGTGCTAGATGGGGCGGACAGGGCCGAGCTGAAGCTTTCTTT. This gives the protein CSARWGGQGRAEAFF.

The chain uses TRBV10-1 and TRBJ1-1; D is perhaps TRBD1 (6 bases). From germline, CDR1 is WNHNN and CDR2 SYGVQD (reference sequence). V lost 7 bases to trimming and J lost 1 base, with 10 bases between them. This CDR3 has 13 amino acids. The CDR3 DNA reads TGCGCCAGCATTGGACAGCAGAACACTGAAGCTTTCTTT. Encoded protein: CASIGQQNTEAFF.